This TCR beta chain was captured by sequencing in a study of T cell repertoires in cytomegalovirus infection. Study details: Recently identified HLA-C-restricted CMV epitopes and well-studied HLA-B-restricted CMV epitopes were used by the study. Based on public TCR beta signatures, there were indications of CMV infection and of a matching HLA type.

A remark on this clonotype: The antigen is undetermined.

Germline V lookup: CDR1 SGHVS, CDR2 FQNEAQ. V was pared by 5 bases and J by 0 bases, with 13 bases between. The CDR3 totals 15 residues. Findings and caveats of the study: The ex vivo response was dominated by HLA-C-restricted CMV-specific TCR beta clonotypes.

TCRdb redid the calling of the reads with MiXCR, one entry per CDR3 protein. The sample includes 370,000 or so distinct CDR3 sequences, around a third seen only once; the top ten take 13%. The receptor comes from a human donor in good health (CMV status not recorded). Some clones in this sample may be carry-over from other donors' samples. The source material was cultured PBMCs, sampled from culture after CMV antigen stimulation. V and J are TRBV7-8 and TRBJ1-1; D may be TRBD1 (5 bases). The DNA of the CDR3 is TGTGCCAGCAGCGGTAGGGACCGCATGAACACTGAAGCTTTCTTT. Protein: CASSGRDRMNTEAFF.